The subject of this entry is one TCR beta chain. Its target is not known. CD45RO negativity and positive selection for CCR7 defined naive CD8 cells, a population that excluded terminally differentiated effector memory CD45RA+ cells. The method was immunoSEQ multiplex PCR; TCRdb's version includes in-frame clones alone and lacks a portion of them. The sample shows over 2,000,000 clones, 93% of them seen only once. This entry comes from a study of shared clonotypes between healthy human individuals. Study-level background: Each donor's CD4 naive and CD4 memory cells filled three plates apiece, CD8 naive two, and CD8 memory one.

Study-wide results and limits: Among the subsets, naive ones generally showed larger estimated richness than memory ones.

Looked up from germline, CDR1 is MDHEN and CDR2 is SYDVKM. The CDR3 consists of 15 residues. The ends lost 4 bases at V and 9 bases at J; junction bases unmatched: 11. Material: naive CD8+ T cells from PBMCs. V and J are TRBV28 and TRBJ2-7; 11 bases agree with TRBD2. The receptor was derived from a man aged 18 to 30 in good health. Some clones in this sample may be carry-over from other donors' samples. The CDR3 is CASSSTSGSSKGQYF. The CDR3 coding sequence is TGTGCCAGCAGTTCCACTAGCGGGAGTAGTAAAGGGCAGTACTTC.